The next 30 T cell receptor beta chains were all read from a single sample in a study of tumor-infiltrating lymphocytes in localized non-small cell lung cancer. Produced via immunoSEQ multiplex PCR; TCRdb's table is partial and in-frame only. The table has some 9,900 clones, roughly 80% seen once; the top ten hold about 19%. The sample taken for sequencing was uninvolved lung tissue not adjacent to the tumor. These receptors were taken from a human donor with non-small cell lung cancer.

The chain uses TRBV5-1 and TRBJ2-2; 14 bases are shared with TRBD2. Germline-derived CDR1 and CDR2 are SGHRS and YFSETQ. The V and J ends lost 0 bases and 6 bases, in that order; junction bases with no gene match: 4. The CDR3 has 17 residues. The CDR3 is CASSLGLAGGPAGELFF. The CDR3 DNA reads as TGCGCCAGCAGCTTGGGACTAGCGGGAGGGCCCGCCGGGGAGCTGTTTTTT.

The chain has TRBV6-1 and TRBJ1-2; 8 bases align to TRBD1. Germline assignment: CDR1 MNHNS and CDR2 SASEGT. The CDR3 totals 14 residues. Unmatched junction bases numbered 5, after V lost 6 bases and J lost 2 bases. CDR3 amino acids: CASRARQGNYGYTF. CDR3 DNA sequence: TGTGCCAGCAGGGCAAGACAGGGGAACTATGGCTACACCTTC.

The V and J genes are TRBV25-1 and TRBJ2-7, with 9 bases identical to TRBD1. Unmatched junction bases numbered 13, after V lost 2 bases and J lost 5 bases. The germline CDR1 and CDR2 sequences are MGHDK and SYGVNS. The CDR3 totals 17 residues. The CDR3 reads CASSERIPGQGVHEQYF. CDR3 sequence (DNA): TGTGCCAGCAGTGAACGGATACCGGGACAGGGCGTCCACGAGCAGTACTTC.

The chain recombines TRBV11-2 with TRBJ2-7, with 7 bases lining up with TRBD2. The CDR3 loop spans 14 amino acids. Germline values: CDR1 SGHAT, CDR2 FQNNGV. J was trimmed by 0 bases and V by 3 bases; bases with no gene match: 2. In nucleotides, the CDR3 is TGTGCCAGCAGCTTCCGGGACTACTCCTACGAGCAGTACTTC. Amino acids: CASSFRDYSYEQYF.

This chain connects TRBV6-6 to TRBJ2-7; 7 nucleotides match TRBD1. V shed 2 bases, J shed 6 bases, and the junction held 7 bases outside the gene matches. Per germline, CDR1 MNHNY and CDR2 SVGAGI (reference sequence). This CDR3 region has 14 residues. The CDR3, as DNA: TGTGCCAGCAGTTACGGGGGACAGTCTTCCGAGCAGTACTTC. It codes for CASSYGGQSSEQYF.

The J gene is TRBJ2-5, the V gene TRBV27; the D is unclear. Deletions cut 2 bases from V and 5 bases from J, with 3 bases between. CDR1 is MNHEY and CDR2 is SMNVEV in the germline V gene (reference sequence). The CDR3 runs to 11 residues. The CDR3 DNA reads TGTGCCAGCAGTTTAGGCGAGACCCAGTACTTC. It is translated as CASSLGETQYF.

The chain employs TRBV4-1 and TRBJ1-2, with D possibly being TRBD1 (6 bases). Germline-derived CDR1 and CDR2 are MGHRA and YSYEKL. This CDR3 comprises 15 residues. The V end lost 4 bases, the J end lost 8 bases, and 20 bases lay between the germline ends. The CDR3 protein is CASSPTKGDGGGYTF. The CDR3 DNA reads TGCGCCAGCAGCCCGACGAAGGGGGACGGGGGAGGCTACACCTTC.

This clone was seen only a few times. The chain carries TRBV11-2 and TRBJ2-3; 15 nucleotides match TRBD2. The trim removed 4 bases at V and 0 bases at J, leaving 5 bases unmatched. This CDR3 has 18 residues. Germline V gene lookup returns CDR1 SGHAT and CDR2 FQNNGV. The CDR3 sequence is CASSSWTSGGDSTDTQYF. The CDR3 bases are TGTGCCAGCAGCTCCTGGACTAGCGGGGGGGATAGCACAGATACGCAGTATTTT.

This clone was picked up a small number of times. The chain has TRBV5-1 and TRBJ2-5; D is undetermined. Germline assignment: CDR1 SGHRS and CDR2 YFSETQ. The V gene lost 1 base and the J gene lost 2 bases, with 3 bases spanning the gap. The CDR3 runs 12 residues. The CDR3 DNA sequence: TGCGCCAGCAGCTTGCCTCAAGAGACCCAGTACTTC. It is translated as CASSLPQETQYF.

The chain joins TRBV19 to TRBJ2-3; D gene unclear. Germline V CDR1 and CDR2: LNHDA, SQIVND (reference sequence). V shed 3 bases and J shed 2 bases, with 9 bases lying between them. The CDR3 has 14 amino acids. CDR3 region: CASSIGLLTDTQYF. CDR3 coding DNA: TGTGCCAGTAGTATCGGCCTACTCACAGATACGCAGTATTTT. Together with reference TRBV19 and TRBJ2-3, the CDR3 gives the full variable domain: DGGITQSPKYLFRKEGQNVTLSCEQNLNHDAMYWYRQDPGQGLRLIYYSQIVNDFQKGDIAEGYSVSREKKESFPLTVTSAQKNPTAFYLCASSIGLLTDTQYFGPGTRLTVL.

The DNA for the CDR3 is TGTGCCTCTACCCGGGGCCGAAGTGGAAACACCATATATTTT. As protein: CASTRGRSGNTIYF. The genes are TRBV5-8 and TRBJ1-3, with D maybe TRBD1 (5 bases). The CDR3 length is 14 residues. V dropped 10 bases and J dropped 3 bases, with 17 bases sitting between them. The germline gives CDR1 SGHTS, CDR2 YDEGEE.

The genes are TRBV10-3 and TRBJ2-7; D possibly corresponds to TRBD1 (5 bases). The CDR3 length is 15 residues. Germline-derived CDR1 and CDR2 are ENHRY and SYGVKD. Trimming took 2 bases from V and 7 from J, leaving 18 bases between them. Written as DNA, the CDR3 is TGTGCCATCAGTGAGGGACAAGGAAGACTCGATGAGCAGTACTTC. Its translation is CAISEGQGRLDEQYF.

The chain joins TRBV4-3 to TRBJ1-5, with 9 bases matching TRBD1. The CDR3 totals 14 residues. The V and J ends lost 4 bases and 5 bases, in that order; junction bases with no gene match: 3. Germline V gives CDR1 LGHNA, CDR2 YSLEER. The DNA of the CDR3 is TGCGCCAGCAGCCTGGGACAGGGCGATCAGCCCCAGCATTTT. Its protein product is CASSLGQGDQPQHF.

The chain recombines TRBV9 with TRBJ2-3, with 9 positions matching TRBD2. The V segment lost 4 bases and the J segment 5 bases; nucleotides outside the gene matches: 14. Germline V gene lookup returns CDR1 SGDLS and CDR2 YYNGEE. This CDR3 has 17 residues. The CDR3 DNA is TGTGCCAGCAGCCCCCGTGTGTCAGCGGGAGGAATAGATACGCAGTATTTT. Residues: CASSPRVSAGGIDTQYF.

CDR3 bases: TGTGCCAGCATCTCAAGACCTCCATGGGGCACTGAAGCTTTCTTT. Encoded protein: CASISRPPWGTEAFF. This chain links TRBV28 with TRBJ1-1; no reliable D call. The germline V and J ends were trimmed by 7 bases and 4 bases, with 19 bases remaining between them. Looked up from germline, CDR1 is MDHEN and CDR2 is SYDVKM. There are 15 residues in the CDR3.

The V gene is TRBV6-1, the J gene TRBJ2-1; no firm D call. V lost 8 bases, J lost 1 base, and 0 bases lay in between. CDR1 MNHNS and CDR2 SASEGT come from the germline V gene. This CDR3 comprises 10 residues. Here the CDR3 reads CASSYNEQFF. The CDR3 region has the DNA TGTGCCAGCTCCTACAATGAGCAGTTCTTC.

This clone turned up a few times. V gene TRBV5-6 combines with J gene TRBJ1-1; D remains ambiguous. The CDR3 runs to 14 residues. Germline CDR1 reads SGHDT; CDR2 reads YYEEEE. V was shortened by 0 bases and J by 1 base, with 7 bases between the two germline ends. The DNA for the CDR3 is TGTGCCAGCAGCTTGGCAGGTGCGAACACTGAAGCTTTCTTT. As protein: CASSLAGANTEAFF.

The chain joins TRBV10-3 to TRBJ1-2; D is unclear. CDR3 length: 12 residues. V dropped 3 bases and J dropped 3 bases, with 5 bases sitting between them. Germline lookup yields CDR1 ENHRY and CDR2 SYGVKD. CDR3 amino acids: CAISERDYGYTF. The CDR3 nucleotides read TGTGCCATCAGTGAAAGAGACTATGGCTACACCTTC.

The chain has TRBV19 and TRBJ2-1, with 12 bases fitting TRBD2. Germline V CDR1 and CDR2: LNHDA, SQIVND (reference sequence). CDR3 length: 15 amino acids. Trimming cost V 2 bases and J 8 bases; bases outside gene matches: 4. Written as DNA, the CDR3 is TGTGCCAGTAGTATACGTCTAGCGGGGGGGGATGAGCAGTTCTTC. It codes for CASSIRLAGGDEQFF.

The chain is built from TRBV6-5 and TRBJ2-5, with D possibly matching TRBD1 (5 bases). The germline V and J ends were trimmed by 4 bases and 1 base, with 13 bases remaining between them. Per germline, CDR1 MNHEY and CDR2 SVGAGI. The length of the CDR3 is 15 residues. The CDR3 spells CASSSPRQPQETQYF. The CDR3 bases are TGTGCCAGCAGTTCCCCTCGACAGCCCCAAGAGACCCAGTACTTC.

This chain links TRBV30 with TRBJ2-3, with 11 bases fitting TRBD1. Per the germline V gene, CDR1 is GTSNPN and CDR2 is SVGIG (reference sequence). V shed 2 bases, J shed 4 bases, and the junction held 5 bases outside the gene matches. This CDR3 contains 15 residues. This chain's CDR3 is CAWSPGTGGPDTQYF. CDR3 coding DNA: TGTGCCTGGAGTCCCGGGACAGGGGGTCCAGATACGCAGTATTTT.

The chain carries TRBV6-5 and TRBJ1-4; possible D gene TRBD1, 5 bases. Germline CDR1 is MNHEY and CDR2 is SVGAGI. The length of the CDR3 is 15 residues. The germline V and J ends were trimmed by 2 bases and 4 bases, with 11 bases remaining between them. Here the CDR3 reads CASSYNGGRNEKLFF. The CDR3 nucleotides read TGTGCCAGCAGTTACAACGGGGGTCGTAATGAAAAACTGTTTTTT.

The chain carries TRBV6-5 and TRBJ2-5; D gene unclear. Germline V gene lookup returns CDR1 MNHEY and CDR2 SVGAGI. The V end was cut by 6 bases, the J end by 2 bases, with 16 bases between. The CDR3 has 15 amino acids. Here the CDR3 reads CASSSPRGAQETQYF. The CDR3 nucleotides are TGTGCCAGCAGCTCCCCTCGCGGAGCACAAGAGACCCAGTACTTC.

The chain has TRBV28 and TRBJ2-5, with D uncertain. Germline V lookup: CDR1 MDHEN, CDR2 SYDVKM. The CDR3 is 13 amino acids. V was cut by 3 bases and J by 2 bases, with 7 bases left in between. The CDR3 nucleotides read TGTGCCAGCAGTTTTAACCTACAAGAGACCCAGTACTTC. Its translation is CASSFNLQETQYF.

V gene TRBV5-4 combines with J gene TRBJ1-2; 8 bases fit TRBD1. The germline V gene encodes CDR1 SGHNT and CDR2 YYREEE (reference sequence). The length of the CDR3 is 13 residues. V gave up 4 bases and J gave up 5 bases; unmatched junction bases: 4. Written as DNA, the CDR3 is TGTGCCAGCAGCCGACAGGGGCGGTATGGCTACACCTTC. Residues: CASSRQGRYGYTF. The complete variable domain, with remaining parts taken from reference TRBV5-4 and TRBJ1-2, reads ETGVTQSPTHLIKTRGQQVTLRCSSQSGHNTVSWYQQALGQGPQFIFQYYREEENGRGNFPPRFSGLQFPNYSSELNVNALELDDSALYLCASSRQGRYGYTFGSGTRLTVV.

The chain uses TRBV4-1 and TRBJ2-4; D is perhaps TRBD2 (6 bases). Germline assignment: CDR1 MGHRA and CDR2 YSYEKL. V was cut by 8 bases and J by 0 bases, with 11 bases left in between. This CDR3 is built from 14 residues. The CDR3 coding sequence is TGCGCCAGCCGGGACTCTTTAGCCAAAAACATTCAGTACTTC. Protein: CASRDSLAKNIQYF.

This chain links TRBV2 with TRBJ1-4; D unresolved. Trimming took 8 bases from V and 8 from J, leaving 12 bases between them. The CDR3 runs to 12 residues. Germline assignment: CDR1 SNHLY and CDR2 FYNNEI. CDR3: CASLLRLEKLFF. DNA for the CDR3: TGTGCCAGCTTACTTCGCCTCGAAAAACTGTTTTTT.

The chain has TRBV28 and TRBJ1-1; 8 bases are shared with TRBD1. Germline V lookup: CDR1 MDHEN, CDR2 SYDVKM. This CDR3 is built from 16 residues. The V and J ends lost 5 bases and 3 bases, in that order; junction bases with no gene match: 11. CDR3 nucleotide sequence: TGTGCCAGCAGTCGCAGGACAGGGCTGGGGGACACTGAAGCTTTCTTT. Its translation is CASSRRTGLGDTEAFF.

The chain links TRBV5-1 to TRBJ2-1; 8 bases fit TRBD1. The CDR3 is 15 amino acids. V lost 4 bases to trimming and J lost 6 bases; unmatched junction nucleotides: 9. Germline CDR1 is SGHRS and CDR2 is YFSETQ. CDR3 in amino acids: CASSNDRGAGNEQFF. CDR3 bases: TGCGCCAGCAGCAACGACAGGGGAGCGGGCAATGAGCAGTTCTTC. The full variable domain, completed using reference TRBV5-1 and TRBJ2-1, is KAGVTQTPRYLIKTRGQQVTLSCSPISGHRSVSWYQQTPGQGLQFLFEYFSETQRNKGNFPGRFSGRQFSNSRSEMNVSTLELGDSALYLCASSNDRGAGNEQFFGPGTRLTVL.

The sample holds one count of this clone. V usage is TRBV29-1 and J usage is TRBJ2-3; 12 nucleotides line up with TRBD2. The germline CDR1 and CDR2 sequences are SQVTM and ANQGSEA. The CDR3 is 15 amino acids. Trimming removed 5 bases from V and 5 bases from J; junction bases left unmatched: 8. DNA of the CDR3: TGCAGCGTTTCTAGCGGGGGGGATTTCAAAGATACGCAGTATTTT. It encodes CSVSSGGDFKDTQYF.